This T cell receptor (beta chain) was profiled in a study of identical twins. Study results and caveats: Carriage of fewer insertions was seen in abundant cord blood beta clonotypes, whereas memory repertoires showed none.

Note on this clonotype: Antigen: not known.

The CDR3 is 14 amino acids. V gave up 3 bases and J gave up 5 bases; unmatched junction bases: 4. Germline V gene sequence: CDR1 SEHNR, CDR2 FQNEAQ (reference sequence). From the 5' RACE reads, TCRdb called clonotypes with MiXCR, one entry per CDR3 protein. The sample consists of around 1.7 million distinct CDR3 sequences, about 32% of them appearing once. This chain uses TRBV7-9 with TRBJ2-4, with TRBD2 matching 7 bases. The receptor's source is a newborn girl in good health. What was sequenced was cord blood. The CDR3 nucleotides read TGTGCCAGCAGCTTCGGGGGGAGTCAAAACATTCAGTACTTC. Encoded protein: CASSFGGSQNIQYF. Variable domain in full (rest from reference TRBV7-9 and TRBJ2-4): DTGVSQNPRHKITKRGQNVTFRCDPISEHNRLYWYRQTLGQGPEFLTYFQNEAQLEKSRLLSDRFSAERPKGSFSTLEIQRTEQGDSAMYLCASSFGGSQNIQYFGAGTRLSVL.